The sequence of this TCR beta chain was determined in a study of shared clonotypes between healthy human individuals. Selected positively for CCR7 and CD45RO-negative, naive CD8 cells excluded terminally differentiated effector memory CD45RA+ cells. Study processing details: ImmunoSEQ output held junction-only sequences without quality scores, so filtering differed. Generated by immunoSEQ multiplex PCR, the TCRdb table keeps only in-frame clones and is missing some. That table gives V, J and clone size, and the DNA gave D and trimming. The data show 660,000 or so clones, with approximately 96% seen just once and roughly 0.1% held by the top ten. With respect to this clone: The sample holds other DNA sequences that translate to the same CDR3.

The CDR3 runs 13 residues. The junction had 5 bases not matched to a gene; V was cut back by 3 bases and J by 7 bases. Germline V CDR1 and CDR2: MDHEN, SYDVKM. The chain employs TRBV28 and TRBJ2-7; 8 positions agree with TRBD1. Material for sequencing was naive CD8+ T cells sorted from blood. This clonotype originated in a woman aged 30 to 39 in good health. The CDR3 sequence: CASSLTGVREQYF. CDR3 bases: TGTGCCAGCAGTTTGACAGGGGTCCGGGAGCAGTACTTC.